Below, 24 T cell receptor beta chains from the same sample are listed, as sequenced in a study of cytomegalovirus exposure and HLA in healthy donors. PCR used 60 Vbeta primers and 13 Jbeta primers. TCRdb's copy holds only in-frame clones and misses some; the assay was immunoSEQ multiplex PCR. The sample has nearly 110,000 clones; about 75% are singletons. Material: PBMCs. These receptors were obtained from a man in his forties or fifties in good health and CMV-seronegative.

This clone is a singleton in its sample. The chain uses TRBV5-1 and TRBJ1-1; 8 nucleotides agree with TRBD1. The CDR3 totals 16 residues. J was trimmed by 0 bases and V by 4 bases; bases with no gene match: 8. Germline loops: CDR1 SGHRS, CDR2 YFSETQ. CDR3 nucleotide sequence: TGCGCCAGCAGCCTACGGACAGGGAGGATGAACACTGAAGCTTTCTTT. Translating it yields CASSLRTGRMNTEAFF. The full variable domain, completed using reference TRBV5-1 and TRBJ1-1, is KAGVTQTPRYLIKTRGQQVTLSCSPISGHRSVSWYQQTPGQGLQFLFEYFSETQRNKGNFPGRFSGRQFSNSRSEMNVSTLELGDSALYLCASSLRTGRMNTEAFFGQGTRLTVV.

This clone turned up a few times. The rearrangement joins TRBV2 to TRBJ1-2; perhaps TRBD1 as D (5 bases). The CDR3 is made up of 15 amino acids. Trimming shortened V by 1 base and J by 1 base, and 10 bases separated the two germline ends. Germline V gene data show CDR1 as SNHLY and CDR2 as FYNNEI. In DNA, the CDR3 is TGTGCCAGCAGTGAAGAAGGCGGGGGTAACTATGGCTACACCTTC. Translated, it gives CASSEEGGGNYGYTF.

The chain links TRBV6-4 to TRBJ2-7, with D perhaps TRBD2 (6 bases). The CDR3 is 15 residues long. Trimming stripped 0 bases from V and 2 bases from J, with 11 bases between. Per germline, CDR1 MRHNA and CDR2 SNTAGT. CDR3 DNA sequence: TGTGCCAGCAGTGACTCGAGCGGACTAACCTACGAGCAGTACTTC. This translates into CASSDSSGLTYEQYF.

The CDR3 sequence: CASKGGPRTDTQYF. As DNA, the CDR3 is TGTGCCAGCAAAGGGGGACCCCGCACAGATACGCAGTATTTT. The rearrangement uses TRBV6-5 and TRBJ2-3; maybe TRBD1 (6 bases). This CDR3 has 14 amino acids. Deletions cut 7 bases from V and 1 base from J, with 12 bases between. Per germline, CDR1 MNHEY and CDR2 SVGAGI.

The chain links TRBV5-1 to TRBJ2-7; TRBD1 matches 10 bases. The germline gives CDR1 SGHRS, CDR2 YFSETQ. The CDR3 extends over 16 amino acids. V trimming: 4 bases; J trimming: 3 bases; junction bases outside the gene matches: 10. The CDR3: CASSVGTGTGVYEQYF. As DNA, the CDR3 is TGCGCCAGCAGCGTTGGTACCGGGACAGGGGTCTACGAGCAGTACTTC.

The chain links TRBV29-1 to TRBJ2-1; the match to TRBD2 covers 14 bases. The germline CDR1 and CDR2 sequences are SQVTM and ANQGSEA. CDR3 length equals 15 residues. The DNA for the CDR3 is TGCAGTGGGGTACAACGGACTAGCGGGGGGTGTGAGCAGTTCTTC. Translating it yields CSGVQRTSGGCEQFF.

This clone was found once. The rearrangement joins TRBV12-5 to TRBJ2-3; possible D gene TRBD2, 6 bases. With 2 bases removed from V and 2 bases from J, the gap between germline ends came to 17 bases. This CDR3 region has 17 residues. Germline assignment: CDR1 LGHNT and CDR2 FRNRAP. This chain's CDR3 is CASGLSRGTFFTDTQYF. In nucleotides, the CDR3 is TGTGCTAGTGGTTTGTCCCGGGGGACTTTTTTCACAGATACGCAGTATTTT.

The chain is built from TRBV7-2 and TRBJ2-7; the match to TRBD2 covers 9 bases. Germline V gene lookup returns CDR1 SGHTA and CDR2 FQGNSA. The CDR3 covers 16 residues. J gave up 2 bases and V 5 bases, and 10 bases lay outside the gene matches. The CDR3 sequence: CASSPSEGLAAYEQYF. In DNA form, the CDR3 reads TGTGCCAGCAGCCCTTCTGAGGGACTAGCTGCCTACGAGCAGTACTTC.

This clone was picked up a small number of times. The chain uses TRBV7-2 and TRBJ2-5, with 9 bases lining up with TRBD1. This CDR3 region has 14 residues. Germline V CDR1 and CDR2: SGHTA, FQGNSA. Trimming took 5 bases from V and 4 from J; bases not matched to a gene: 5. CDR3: CASSSDRGGETQYF. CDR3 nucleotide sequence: TGTGCCAGCAGCAGCGACAGGGGGGGAGAGACCCAGTACTTC.

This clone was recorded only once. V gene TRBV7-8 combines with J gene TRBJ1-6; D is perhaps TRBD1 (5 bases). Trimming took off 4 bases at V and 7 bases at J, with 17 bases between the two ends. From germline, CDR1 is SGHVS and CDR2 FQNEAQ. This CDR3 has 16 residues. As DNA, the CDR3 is TGTGCCAGCAGCTCTTTTCGGCAGGGAAACAATTCACCCCTCCACTTT. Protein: CASSSFRQGNNSPLHF.

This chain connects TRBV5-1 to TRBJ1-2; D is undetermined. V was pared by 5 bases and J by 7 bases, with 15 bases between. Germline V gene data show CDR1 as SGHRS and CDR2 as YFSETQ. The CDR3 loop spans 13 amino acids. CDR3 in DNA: TGCGCCAGCAGTGTAGGAGGGTTTGGTGGCTACACCTTC. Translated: CASSVGGFGGYTF.

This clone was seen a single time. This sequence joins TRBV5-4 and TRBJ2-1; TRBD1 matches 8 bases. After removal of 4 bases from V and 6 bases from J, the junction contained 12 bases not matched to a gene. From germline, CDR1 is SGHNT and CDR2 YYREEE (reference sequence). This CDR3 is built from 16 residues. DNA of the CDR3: TGTGCCAGCAGCGGGACCAGGACAGGGTTTGGCAATGAGCAGTTCTTC. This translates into CASSGTRTGFGNEQFF.

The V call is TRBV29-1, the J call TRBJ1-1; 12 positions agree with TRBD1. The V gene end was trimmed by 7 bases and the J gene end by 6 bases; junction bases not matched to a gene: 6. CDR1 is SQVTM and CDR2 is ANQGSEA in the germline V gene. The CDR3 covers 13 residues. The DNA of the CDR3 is TGCAGCGGGGACAGGGGGCCGGTGCCTGAAGCTTTCTTT. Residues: CSGDRGPVPEAFF.

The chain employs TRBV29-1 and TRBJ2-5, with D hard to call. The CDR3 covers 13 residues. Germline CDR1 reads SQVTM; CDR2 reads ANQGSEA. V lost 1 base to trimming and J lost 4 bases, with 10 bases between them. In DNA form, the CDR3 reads TGCAGCGTTGAAGTTAACAGTGGAGAGACCCAGTACTTC. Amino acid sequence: CSVEVNSGETQYF. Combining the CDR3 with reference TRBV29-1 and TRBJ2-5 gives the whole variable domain SAVISQKPSRDICQRGTSLTIQCQVDSQVTMMFWYRQQPGQSLTLIATANQGSEATYESGFVIDKFPISRPNLTFSTLTVSNMSPEDSSIYLCSVEVNSGETQYFGPGTRLLVL.

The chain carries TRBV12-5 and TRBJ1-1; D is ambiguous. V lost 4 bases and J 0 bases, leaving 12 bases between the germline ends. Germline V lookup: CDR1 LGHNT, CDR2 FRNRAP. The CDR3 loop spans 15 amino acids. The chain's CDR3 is CASGSGAQMNTEAFF. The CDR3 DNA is TGTGCTAGTGGTTCGGGAGCCCAGATGAACACTGAAGCTTTCTTT.

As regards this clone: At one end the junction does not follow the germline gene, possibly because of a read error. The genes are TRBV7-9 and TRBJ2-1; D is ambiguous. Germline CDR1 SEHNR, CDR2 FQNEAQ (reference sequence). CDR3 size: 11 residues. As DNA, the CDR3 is TGTTCCAGCAGCTTCAACAATGAGCAGTTCTTC. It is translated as CSSSFNNEQFF.

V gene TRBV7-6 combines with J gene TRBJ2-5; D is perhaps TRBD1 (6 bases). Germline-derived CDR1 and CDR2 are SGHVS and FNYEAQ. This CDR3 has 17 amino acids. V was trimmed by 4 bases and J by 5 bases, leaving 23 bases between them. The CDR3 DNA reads TGTGCCAGCAGCTCCCGTCCGGGACACCCTTTAGGGGAGACCCAGTACTTC. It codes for CASSSRPGHPLGETQYF.

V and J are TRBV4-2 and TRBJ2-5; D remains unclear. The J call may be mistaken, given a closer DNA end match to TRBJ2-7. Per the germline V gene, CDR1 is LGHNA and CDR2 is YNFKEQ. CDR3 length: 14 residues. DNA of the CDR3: TGTGCCAGCAGCCAAGTACGTCAAGCCTACGAGCAGTACTTC. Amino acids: CASSQVRQAYEQYF.

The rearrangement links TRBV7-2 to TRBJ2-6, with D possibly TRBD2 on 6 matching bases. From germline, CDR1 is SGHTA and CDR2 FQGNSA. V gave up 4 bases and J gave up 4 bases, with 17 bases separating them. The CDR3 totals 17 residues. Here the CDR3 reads CASSSGTGGAGANVLTF. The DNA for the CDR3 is TGTGCCAGCAGCTCAGGGACGGGCGGGGCCGGGGCCAACGTCCTGACTTTC.

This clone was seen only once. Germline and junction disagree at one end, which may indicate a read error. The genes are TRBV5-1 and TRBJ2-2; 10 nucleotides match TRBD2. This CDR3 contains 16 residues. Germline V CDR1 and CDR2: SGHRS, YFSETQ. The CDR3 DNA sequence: TGCGCCAGCAGCTTTACTAGCGGGGCGAACACCGGGGGGCTGTTTTTT. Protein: CASSFTSGANTGGLFF.

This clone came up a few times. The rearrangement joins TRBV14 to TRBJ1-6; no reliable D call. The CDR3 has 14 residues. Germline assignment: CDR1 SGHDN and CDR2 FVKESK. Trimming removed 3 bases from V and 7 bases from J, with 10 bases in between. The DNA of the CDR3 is TGTGCCAGCAGCCAGCTAGACGGGAATTCACCCCTCCACTTT. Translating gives CASSQLDGNSPLHF.

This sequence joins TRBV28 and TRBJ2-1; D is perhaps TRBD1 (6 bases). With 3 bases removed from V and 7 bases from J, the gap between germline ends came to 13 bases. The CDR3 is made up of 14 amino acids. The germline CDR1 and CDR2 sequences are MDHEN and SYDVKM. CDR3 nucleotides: TGTGCCAGCAGTTTTTTGAAGGGGGTGAATGAGCAGTTCTTC. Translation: CASSFLKGVNEQFF. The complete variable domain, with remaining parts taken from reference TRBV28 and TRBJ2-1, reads DVKVTQSSRYLVKRTGEKVFLECVQDMDHENMFWYRQDPGLGLRLIYFSYDVKMKEKGDIPEGYSVSREKKERFSLILESASTNQTSMYLCASSFLKGVNEQFFGPGTRLTVL.

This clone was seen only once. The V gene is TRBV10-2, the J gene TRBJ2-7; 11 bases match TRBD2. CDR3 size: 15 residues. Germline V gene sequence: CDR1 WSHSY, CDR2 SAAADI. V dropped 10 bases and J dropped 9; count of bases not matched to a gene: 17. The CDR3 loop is CATATMTSGDPVQYF. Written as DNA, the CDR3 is TGCGCCACCGCGACGATGACTAGCGGGGACCCGGTGCAGTACTTC.

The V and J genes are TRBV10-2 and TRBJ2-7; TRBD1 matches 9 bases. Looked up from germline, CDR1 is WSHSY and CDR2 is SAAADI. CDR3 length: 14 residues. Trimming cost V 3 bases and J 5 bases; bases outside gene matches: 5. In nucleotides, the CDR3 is TGCGCCAGCAGTGAACAGGGGGCGGGGAACGAGCAGTACTTC. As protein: CASSEQGAGNEQYF.